This TCR beta chain derives from a study of T cell clonality in common variable immunodeficiency. Findings of the study overall: Reportedly, TCR beta sequences from common variable immunodeficiency showed fewer deletions and N-nucleotide insertions. T cell subpopulation sequencing would be needed to explain CVID clonality.

Libraries were prepared by immunoSEQ multiplex PCR; TCRdb keeps only in-frame clonotypes and omits some of them. The sample contains over 11,000 clones, none of them singletons. CDR1 LNHDA and CDR2 SQIVND come from the germline V gene (reference sequence). V gave up 5 bases and J gave up 1 base; unmatched junction bases: 4. This CDR3 contains 15 residues. CVID meant reduced serum IgG, IgA and/or IgM plus specific antibody deficiency. This clone was detected a few times. Antigen unknown. The read terminates 3 residues before the CDR3 end, so the remaining end is supplied by the germline J gene. The sequenced material came from peripheral blood mononuclear cells. This receptor was obtained from a human donor with common variable immunodeficiency. The chain joins TRBV19 to TRBJ1-5; 8 bases are a match to TRBD1. Incomplete CDR3 DNA: TGTGCCAGTAGTTGGGACAGGTGGAGCAATCAGCCC. Its protein is CASSWDRWSNQP. The full CDR3 protein is CASSWDRWSNQPQHF. The full variable domain, in which reference TRBV19 and TRBJ1-5 provide the parts outside the CDR3, is DGGITQSPKYLFRKEGQNVTLSCEQNLNHDAMYWYRQDPGQGLRLIYYSQIVNDFQKGDIAEGYSVSREKKESFPLTVTSAQKNPTAFYLCASSWDRWSNQPQHFGDGTRLSIL.